Each of the 23 T cell receptor beta chains below was sequenced from the same sample in a study of Ad26.COV2.S vaccination and SARS-CoV-2 variants. The protocol was immunoSEQ multiplex PCR, while the TCRdb copy is restricted to in-frame clones and leaves out a portion. The data show 350,000 to 450,000 clones, about 92% seen once. Sequenced here: peripheral blood, sampled after recovery from COVID-19. All receptors come from a human donor who had recovered from COVID-19.

This chain links TRBV14 with TRBJ1-4; no definite D call. The CDR3 covers 15 residues. V was shortened by 4 bases and J by 5 bases, with 14 bases between the two germline ends. Germline-derived CDR1 and CDR2 are SGHDN and FVKESK. The CDR3 sequence is CASSLGKFGNEKLFF. In DNA, the CDR3 is TGTGCCAGCAGCCTTGGGAAATTTGGGAATGAAAAACTGTTTTTT.

V is TRBV9 and J is TRBJ1-3; perhaps TRBD1 as D (5 bases). This CDR3 spans 16 amino acids. CDR1 and CDR2 (germline): SGDLS, YYNGEE. V was clipped by 4 bases and J by 2 bases, with 16 bases between them. Here the CDR3 DNA reads TGTGCCAGCAGCTCGAGAGGAGGGGAGGCTGGAAACACCATATATTTT. It encodes CASSSRGGEAGNTIYF.

V and J are TRBV29-1 and TRBJ1-5, with TRBD1 matching 8 bases. With V trimmed by 5 bases and J by 7 bases, 4 bases remained unmatched. Germline V CDR1 and CDR2: SQVTM, ANQGSEA. The CDR3 extends over 12 amino acids. CDR3 nucleotide sequence: TGCAGCGTTCAGGGGGCCGGGCAGCCCCAGCATTTT. This sequence encodes CSVQGAGQPQHF.

The rearrangement uses TRBV29-1 and TRBJ1-1; tentative D call: TRBD1 (5 bases). Germline CDR1 reads SQVTM; CDR2 reads ANQGSEA. CDR3 size: 14 residues. V lost 5 bases and J lost 4, with 17 bases in between. The CDR3 DNA reads TGCAGCGTTAGGAGTGGGGGTTCTAGCACTGAAGCTTTCTTT. Translation gives CSVRSGGSSTEAFF. The full variable domain, rest sourced from reference TRBV29-1 and TRBJ1-1, is SAVISQKPSRDICQRGTSLTIQCQVDSQVTMMFWYRQQPGQSLTLIATANQGSEATYESGFVIDKFPISRPNLTFSTLTVSNMSPEDSSIYLCSVRSGGSSTEAFFGQGTRLTVV.

The chain uses TRBV5-3 and TRBJ1-5, with D perhaps TRBD1 (6 bases). TRBV5-3 is recorded as an ORF, its role being uncertain. V was cut by 4 bases and J by 3 bases, with 11 bases left in between. This CDR3 has 14 amino acids. This CDR3 is CARSPDRFNQPQHF. In nucleotides, the CDR3 is TGTGCCAGAAGCCCAGACAGGTTCAATCAGCCCCAGCATTTT.

The chain has TRBV24-1 and TRBJ1-1; 12 bases are shared with TRBD1. This CDR3 has 18 residues. V lost 3 bases to trimming and J lost 0 bases; unmatched junction nucleotides: 7. Germline loops: CDR1 KGHDR, CDR2 SFDVKD. This CDR3 is CATSDPGTGGGMNTEAFF. CDR3 nucleotides: TGTGCCACCAGTGATCCCGGGACAGGGGGCGGGATGAACACTGAAGCTTTCTTT.

The chain combines TRBV2 with TRBJ2-4; D gene ambiguous. V gave up 2 bases and J gave up 7 bases, with 9 bases separating them. The CDR3 covers 13 residues. The germline V gene has CDR1 SNHLY and CDR2 FYNNEI. The CDR3 nucleotides are TGTGCCAGCAGTGAATACCAGGTGAACATTCAGTACTTC. Protein: CASSEYQVNIQYF.

This sequence joins TRBV9 and TRBJ2-5; the match to TRBD2 covers 7 bases. The germline gives CDR1 SGDLS, CDR2 YYNGEE. The J segment lost 2 bases and the V segment lost 4 bases, leaving 11 bases of the junction unmatched. The CDR3 contains 16 residues. CDR3 sequence (DNA): TGTGCCAGCAGCAGAGCCCCCACTAGCGCTCAAGAGACCCAGTACTTC. It translates to CASSRAPTSAQETQYF.

The chain uses TRBV7-2 and TRBJ2-1; 8 bases fit TRBD2. This CDR3 is 15 amino acids long. With 4 bases clipped from V and 3 bases from J, the junction kept 5 bases outside the gene matches. Germline CDR1 SGHTA, CDR2 FQGNSA. Here the CDR3 reads CASSWTSRDYNEQFF. In nucleotides, the CDR3 is TGTGCCAGCAGCTGGACTAGCCGAGACTACAATGAGCAGTTCTTC.

The chain couples TRBV7-6 to TRBJ1-6; no definite D call. Trimming left V 5 bases short and J 0 bases short, with 20 bases between. The CDR3 length is 19 residues. Germline CDR1 reads SGHVS; CDR2 reads FNYEAQ. CDR3 sequence: CASSHKIGNRNSYNSPLHF. Written as DNA, the CDR3 is TGTGCCAGCAGCCATAAAATAGGGAATCGGAACTCCTATAATTCACCCCTCCACTTT.

V gene TRBV3-1 (or the pseudogene TRBV3-2) combines with J gene TRBJ1-2; D is unresolved. Germline lookup yields CDR1 LGHDT and CDR2 YNNKEL (reference sequence). The V and J ends lost 1 base and 5 bases respectively, with 17 bases between them. CDR3 size: 16 residues. The CDR3 DNA reads TGTGCCAGCAGCCAAGCTCTAAAGGGAGTGGTTTATGGCTACACCTTC. The encoded protein is CASSQALKGVVYGYTF.

This sequence joins TRBV29-1 and TRBJ2-7; 10 nucleotides agree with TRBD1. CDR1 is SQVTM and CDR2 is ANQGSEA in the germline V gene. The CDR3 covers 13 residues. Trimming took 4 bases from V and 3 from J; bases not matched to a gene: 3. This CDR3 is CSVARDRGYEQYF. CDR3 DNA sequence: TGCAGCGTTGCTAGGGACAGGGGCTACGAGCAGTACTTC.

V usage is TRBV7-2 and J usage is TRBJ2-5, with TRBD2 matching 14 bases. The germline V gene encodes CDR1 SGHTA and CDR2 FQGNSA. The CDR3 is made up of 16 amino acids. The V segment lost 4 bases and the J segment 3 bases; nucleotides outside the gene matches: 4. The CDR3 protein is CASSSGLAGGKETQYF. CDR3 coding DNA: TGTGCCAGCAGCTCAGGACTAGCGGGGGGAAAAGAGACCCAGTACTTC.

The chain has TRBV5-1 and TRBJ2-3; D is perhaps TRBD2 (7 bases). Trimming removed 4 bases from V and 0 bases from J, with 15 bases in between. In germline, CDR1 is SGHRS, CDR2 YFSETQ. CDR3 length: 16 amino acids. CDR3: CASSRGRGQSTDTQYF. In nucleotides, the CDR3 is TGCGCCAGCAGCCGAGGGAGGGGACAAAGCACAGATACGCAGTATTTT.

This clone was seen only once. The rearrangement uses TRBV4-3 and TRBJ2-1, with TRBD1 identical over 10 bases. Germline loops: CDR1 LGHNA, CDR2 YSLEER. The CDR3 is 17 amino acids. V lost 4 bases to trimming and J lost 8 bases; unmatched junction nucleotides: 14. The CDR3 spells CASSPTPPGQGEHEQFF. In DNA, the CDR3 is TGCGCCAGCAGCCCGACCCCCCCTGGACAGGGGGAGCATGAGCAGTTCTTC.

This clone has more than one count but fewer than ten. This chain joins TRBV5-1 and TRBJ1-1, with TRBD1 as a possible D gene (5 bases). Germline CDR1 reads SGHRS; CDR2 reads YFSETQ. Deletions cut 4 bases from V and 2 bases from J, with 15 bases between. The CDR3 runs to 15 residues. The CDR3 DNA reads TGCGCCAGCAGCACGCCGGGACGGAAAAACACTGAAGCTTTCTTT. Protein sequence: CASSTPGRKNTEAFF.

This clone was counted once. The rearrangement links TRBV15 to TRBJ2-1; possibly TRBD1 for D (5 bases). V dropped 0 bases and J dropped 9 bases, with 18 bases sitting between them. The CDR3 covers 16 residues. Germline CDR1 and CDR2: LNHNV and YYDKDF (reference sequence). Written as DNA, the CDR3 is TGTGCCACCAGCAGAGATGTCTTGACGACAGAAAGTGAGCAGTTCTTC. Translated: CATSRDVLTTESEQFF. The full variable domain, with the rest looked up from reference TRBV15 and TRBJ2-1, is DAMVIQNPRYQVTQFGKPVTLSCSQTLNHNVMYWYQQKSSQAPKLLFHYYDKDFNNEADTPDNFQSRRPNTSFCFLDIRSPGLGDTAMYLCATSRDVLTTESEQFFGPGTRLTVL.

V usage is TRBV5-1 and J usage is TRBJ2-1, with unresolved D. Trimming cost V 6 bases and J 6 bases, with 13 bases left between them. The CDR3 loop spans 13 amino acids. Germline assignment: CDR1 SGHRS and CDR2 YFSETQ. The CDR3 DNA sequence: TGCGCCAGCACCCCTCGTTTGGTCAATGAGCAGTTCTTC. This sequence encodes CASTPRLVNEQFF.

The rearrangement links TRBV5-1 to TRBJ1-4; no clear D gene. Trimming took 1 base from V and 1 from J, leaving 11 bases between them. Germline loops: CDR1 SGHRS, CDR2 YFSETQ. CDR3 length: 16 amino acids. In nucleotides, the CDR3 is TGCGCCAGCAGCTTGTTAGGGCCAAAAACTAATGAAAAACTGTTTTTT. It codes for CASSLLGPKTNEKLFF.

This rearrangement joins TRBV7-9 to TRBJ1-1, with TRBD1 as a possible D gene (5 bases). CDR3 length equals 15 residues. Germline V gene data show CDR1 as SEHNR and CDR2 as FQNEAQ (reference sequence). V was shortened by 2 bases and J by 0 bases, with 10 bases between the two germline ends. For the CDR3, the DNA is TGTGCCAGCAGCTTACAGGGTCTCATGAACACTGAAGCTTTCTTT. Its protein is CASSLQGLMNTEAFF.

The genes are TRBV9 and TRBJ2-7; TRBD1 agrees at 7 bases. The CDR3 runs to 15 residues. V gave up 2 bases and J gave up 2 bases; unmatched junction bases: 7. Per germline, CDR1 SGDLS and CDR2 YYNGEE. This CDR3 is CASSVATGQAYEQYF. CDR3 sequence (DNA): TGTGCCAGCAGCGTGGCCACCGGACAGGCCTACGAGCAGTACTTC.

This chain joins TRBV4-2 and TRBJ2-2; possible D gene TRBD1, 5 bases. The V gene lost 0 bases and the J gene lost 7 bases, with 21 bases spanning the gap. CDR1 is LGHNA and CDR2 is YNFKEQ in the germline V gene. The CDR3 runs to 18 residues. This CDR3 is CASSQDSGARVFIGELFF. The CDR3 coding sequence is TGTGCCAGCAGCCAAGATAGTGGAGCCAGGGTATTCATCGGGGAGCTGTTTTTT.

The rearrangement links TRBV6-5 to TRBJ1-4, with D possibly TRBD1 on 5 matching bases. The germline CDR1 and CDR2 sequences are MNHEY and SVGAGI. The V end was cut by 7 bases, the J end by 5 bases, with 14 bases between. CDR3 size: 14 residues. CDR3 in amino acids: CASKVGVTNEKLFF. For the CDR3, the DNA is TGTGCCAGCAAAGTAGGGGTGACGAATGAAAAACTGTTTTTT.